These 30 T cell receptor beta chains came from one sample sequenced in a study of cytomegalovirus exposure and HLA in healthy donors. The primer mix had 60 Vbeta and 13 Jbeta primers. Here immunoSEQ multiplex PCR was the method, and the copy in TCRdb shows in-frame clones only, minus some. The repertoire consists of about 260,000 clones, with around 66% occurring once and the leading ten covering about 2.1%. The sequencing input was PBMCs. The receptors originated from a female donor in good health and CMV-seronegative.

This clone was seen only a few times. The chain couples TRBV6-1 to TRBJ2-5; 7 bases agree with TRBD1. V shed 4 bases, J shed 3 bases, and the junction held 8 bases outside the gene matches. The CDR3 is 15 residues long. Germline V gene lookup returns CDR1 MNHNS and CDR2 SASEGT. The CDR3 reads CASSGRAGGKETQYF. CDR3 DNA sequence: TGTGCCAGCAGTGGAAGGGCAGGGGGTAAAGAGACCCAGTACTTC.

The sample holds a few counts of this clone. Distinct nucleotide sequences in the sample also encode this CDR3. The CDR3 region is CASGQGWQPQHF. The CDR3 coding sequence is TGTGCCAGCGGGCAGGGGTGGCAGCCCCAGCATTTT. This chain links TRBV27 with TRBJ1-5, with TRBD1 as a possible D gene (6 bases). Trimming removed 8 bases at V and 7 bases at J, with 12 bases between. The CDR3 runs to 12 residues. CDR1 MNHEY and CDR2 SMNVEV come from the germline V gene (reference sequence).

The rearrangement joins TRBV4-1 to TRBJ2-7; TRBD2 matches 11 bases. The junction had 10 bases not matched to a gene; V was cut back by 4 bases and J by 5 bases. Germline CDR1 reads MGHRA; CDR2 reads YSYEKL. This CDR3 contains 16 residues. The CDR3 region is CASSRLAGGSRHEQYF. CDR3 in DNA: TGCGCCAGCAGCCGTCTAGCGGGAGGTAGCAGACACGAGCAGTACTTC.

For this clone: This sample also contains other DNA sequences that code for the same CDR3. In nucleotides, the CDR3 is TGTGCCAGCAGCACAAACACCGGGGAGCTGTTTTTT. This gives the protein CASSTNTGELFF. V gene TRBV6-6 combines with J gene TRBJ2-2, with no clear D. Trimming pared 6 bases from V and 2 bases from J, leaving 4 bases between. This CDR3 comprises 12 residues. Germline values: CDR1 MNHNY, CDR2 SVGAGI (reference sequence).

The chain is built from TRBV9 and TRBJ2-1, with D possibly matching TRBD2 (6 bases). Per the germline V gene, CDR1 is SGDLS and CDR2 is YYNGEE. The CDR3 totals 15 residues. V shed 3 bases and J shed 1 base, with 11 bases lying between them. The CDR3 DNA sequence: TGTGCCAGCAGCGGGACTATCGGGTCCTACAATGAGCAGTTCTTC. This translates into CASSGTIGSYNEQFF.

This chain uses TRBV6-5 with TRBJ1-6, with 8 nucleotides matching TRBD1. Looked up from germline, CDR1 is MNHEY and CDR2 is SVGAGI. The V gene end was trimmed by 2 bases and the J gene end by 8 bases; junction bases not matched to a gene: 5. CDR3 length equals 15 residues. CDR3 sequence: CASSYRTGYHSPLHF. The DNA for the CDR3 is TGTGCCAGCAGTTACAGGACAGGGTATCATTCACCCCTCCACTTT.

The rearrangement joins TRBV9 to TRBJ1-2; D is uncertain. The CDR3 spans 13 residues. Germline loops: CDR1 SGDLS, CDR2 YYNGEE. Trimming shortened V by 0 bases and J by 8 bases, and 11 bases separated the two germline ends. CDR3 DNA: TGTGCCAGCAGCGTAGGTCCAGGTGGAGGCTACACCTTC. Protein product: CASSVGPGGGYTF.

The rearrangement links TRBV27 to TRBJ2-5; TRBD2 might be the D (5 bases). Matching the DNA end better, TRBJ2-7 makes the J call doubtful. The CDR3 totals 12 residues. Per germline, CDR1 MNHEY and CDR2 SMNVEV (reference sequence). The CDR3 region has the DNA TGTGCCAGGGCGGGCGGCCCCTACGAGCAGTACTTC. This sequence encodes CARAGGPYEQYF.

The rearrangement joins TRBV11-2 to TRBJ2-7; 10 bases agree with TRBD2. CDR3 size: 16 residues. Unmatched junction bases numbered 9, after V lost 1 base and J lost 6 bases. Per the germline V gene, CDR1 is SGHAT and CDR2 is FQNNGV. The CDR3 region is CASSLVFLAGVTEQYF. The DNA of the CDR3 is TGTGCCAGCAGCTTAGTTTTCCTAGCGGGAGTAACCGAGCAGTACTTC.

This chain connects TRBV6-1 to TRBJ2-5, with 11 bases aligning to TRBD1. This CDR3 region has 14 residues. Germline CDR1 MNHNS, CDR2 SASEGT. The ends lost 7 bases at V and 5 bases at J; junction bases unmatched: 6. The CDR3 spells CASTGQGGLETQYF. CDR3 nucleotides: TGTGCCAGCACGGGACAGGGGGGTTTGGAGACCCAGTACTTC.

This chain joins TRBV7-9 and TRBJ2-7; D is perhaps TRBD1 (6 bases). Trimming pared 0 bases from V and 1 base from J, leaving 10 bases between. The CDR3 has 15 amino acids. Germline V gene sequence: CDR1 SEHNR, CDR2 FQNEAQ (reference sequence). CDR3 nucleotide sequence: TGTGCCAGCAGCTTAGCAACCGACAGGTCCTACGAGCAGTACTTC. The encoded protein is CASSLATDRSYEQYF. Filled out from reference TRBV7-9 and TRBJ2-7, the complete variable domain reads DTGVSQNPRHKITKRGQNVTFRCDPISEHNRLYWYRQTLGQGPEFLTYFQNEAQLEKSRLLSDRFSAERPKGSFSTLEIQRTEQGDSAMYLCASSLATDRSYEQYFGPGTRLTVT.

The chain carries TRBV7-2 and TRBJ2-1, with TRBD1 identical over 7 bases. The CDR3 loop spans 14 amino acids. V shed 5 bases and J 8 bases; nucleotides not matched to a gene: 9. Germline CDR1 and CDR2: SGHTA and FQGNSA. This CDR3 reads CASSAQTGSDEQFF. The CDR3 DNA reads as TGTGCCAGCAGCGCCCAGACAGGGTCGGATGAGCAGTTCTTC.

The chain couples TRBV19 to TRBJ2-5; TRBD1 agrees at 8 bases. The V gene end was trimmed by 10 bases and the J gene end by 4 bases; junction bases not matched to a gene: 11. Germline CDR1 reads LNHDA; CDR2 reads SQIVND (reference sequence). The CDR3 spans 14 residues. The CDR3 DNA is TGTGCCACTAAAAAGGACAGGGTGGGAGAGACCCAGTACTTC. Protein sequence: CATKKDRVGETQYF.

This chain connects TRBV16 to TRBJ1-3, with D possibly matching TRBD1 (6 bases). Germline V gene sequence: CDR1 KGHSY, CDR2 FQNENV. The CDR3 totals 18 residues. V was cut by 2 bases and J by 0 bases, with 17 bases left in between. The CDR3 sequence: CASSQVQGLGVSGNTIYF. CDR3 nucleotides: TGTGCCAGCAGCCAAGTCCAGGGGCTAGGGGTCTCTGGAAACACCATATATTTT.

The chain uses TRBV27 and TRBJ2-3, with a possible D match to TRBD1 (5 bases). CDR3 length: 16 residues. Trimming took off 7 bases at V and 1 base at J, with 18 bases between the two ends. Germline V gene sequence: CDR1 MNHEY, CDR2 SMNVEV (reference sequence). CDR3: CASNTQWVGGTDTQYF. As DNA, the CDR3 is TGTGCCAGCAACACACAATGGGTAGGGGGCACAGATACGCAGTATTTT.

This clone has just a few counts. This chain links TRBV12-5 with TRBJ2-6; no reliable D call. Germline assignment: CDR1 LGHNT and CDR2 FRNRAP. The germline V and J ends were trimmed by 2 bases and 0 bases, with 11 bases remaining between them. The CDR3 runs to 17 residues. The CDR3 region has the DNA TGTGCTAGTGGTTTGTTCCTTCGGAGCTCTGGGGCCAACGTCCTGACTTTC. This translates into CASGLFLRSSGANVLTF.

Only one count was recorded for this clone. The chain's CDR3 is CASSLDAGNYEQYF. CDR3 DNA: TGCGCCAGCAGCTTGGACGCAGGGAATTACGAGCAGTACTTC. J is TRBJ2-7 and V is TRBV5-1, with a possible D match to TRBD1 (5 bases). Trimming removed 0 bases at V and 4 bases at J, with 11 bases between. CDR3 size: 14 residues. The germline V gene has CDR1 SGHRS and CDR2 YFSETQ.

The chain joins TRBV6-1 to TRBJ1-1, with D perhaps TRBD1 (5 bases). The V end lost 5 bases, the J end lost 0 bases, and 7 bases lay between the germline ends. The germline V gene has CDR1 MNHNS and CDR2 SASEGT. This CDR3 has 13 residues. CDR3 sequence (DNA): TGTGCCAGCAGTTCGGACATGAACACTGAAGCTTTCTTT. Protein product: CASSSDMNTEAFF.

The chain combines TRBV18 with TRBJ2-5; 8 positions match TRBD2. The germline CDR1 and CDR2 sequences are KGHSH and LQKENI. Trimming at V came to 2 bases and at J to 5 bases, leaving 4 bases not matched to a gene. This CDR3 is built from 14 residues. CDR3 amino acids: CASSPLAGSETQYF. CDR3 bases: TGTGCCAGCTCACCATTAGCGGGATCGGAGACCCAGTACTTC.

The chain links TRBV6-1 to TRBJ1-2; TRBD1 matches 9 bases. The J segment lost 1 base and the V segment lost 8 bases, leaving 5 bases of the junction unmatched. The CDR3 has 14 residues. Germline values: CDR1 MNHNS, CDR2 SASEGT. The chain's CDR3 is CASSPDRGNYGYTF. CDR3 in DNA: TGTGCCAGCTCCCCGGACAGGGGTAACTATGGCTACACCTTC.

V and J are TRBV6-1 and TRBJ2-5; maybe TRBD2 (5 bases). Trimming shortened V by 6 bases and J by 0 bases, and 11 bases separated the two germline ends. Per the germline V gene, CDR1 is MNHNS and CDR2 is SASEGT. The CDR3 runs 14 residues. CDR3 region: CASSASGNQETQYF. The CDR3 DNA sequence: TGTGCCAGCAGCGCAAGCGGAAACCAAGAGACCCAGTACTTC.

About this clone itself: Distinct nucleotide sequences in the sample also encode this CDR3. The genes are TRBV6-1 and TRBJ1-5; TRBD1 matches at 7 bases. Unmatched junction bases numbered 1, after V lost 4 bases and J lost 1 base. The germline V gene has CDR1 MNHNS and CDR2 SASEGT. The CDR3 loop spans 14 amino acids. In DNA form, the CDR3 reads TGTGCCAGCAGTGGACAGGGCAGCAATCAGCCCCAGCATTTT. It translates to CASSGQGSNQPQHF.

The chain's CDR3 is CASSLGGPNEKLFF. In nucleotides, the CDR3 is TGTGCCAGCAGCTTAGGGGGGCCTAATGAAAAACTGTTTTTT. The chain recombines TRBV11-3 with TRBJ1-4, with TRBD1 as a possible D gene (6 bases). Germline V gene lookup returns CDR1 SGHNT and CDR2 YENEEA. The CDR3 is made up of 14 amino acids. Trimming left V 1 base short and J 3 bases short, with 6 bases between.

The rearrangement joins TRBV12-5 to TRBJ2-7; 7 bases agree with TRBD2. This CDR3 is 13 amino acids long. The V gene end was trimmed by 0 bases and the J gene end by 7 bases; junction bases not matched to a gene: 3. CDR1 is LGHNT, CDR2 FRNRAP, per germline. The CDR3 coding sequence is TGTGCTAGTGGTTTGGTGGGGAGGGAGGAGCAGTACTTC. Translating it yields CASGLVGREEQYF.

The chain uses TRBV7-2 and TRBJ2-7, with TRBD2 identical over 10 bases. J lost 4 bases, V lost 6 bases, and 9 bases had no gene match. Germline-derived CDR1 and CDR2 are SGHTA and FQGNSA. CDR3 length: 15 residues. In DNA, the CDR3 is TGTGCCAGCAGTACCCTAGCGGGAGATAGGTACGAGCAGTACTTC. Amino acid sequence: CASSTLAGDRYEQYF.

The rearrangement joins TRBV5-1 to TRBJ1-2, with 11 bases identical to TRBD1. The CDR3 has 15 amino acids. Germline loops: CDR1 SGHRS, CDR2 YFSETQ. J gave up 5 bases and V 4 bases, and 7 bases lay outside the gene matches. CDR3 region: CASSPSGTGGYGYTF. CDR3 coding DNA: TGCGCCAGCAGCCCGTCCGGGACAGGGGGGTATGGCTACACCTTC.

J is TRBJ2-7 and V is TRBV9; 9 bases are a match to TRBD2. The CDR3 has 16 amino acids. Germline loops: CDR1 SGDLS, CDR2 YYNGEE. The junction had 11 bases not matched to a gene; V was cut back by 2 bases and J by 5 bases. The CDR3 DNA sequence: TGTGCCAGCAGCGTCTCGGGCGGGAGGGCCGTCAACGAGCAGTACTTC. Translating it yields CASSVSGGRAVNEQYF.

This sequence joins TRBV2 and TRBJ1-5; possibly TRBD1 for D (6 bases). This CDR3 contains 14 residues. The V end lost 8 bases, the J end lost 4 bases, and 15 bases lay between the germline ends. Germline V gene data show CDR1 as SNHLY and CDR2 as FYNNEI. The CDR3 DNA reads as TGTGCCAGCGGCAAGGGACAACAAAATCAGCCCCAGCATTTT. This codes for CASGKGQQNQPQHF.

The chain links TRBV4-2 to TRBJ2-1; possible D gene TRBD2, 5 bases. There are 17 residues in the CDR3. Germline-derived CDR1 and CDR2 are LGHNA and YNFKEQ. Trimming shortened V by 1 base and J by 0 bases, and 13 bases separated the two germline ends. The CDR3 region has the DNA TGTGCCAGCAGCCAAGTTTTAGCGAGGAGCTCCTACAATGAGCAGTTCTTC. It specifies CASSQVLARSSYNEQFF.

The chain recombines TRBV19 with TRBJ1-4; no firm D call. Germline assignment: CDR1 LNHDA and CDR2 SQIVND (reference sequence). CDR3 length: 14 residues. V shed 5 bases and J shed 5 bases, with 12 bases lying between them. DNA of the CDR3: TGTGCCAGTAGTTCGACGGGTACCAATGAAAAACTGTTTTTT. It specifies CASSSTGTNEKLFF.